This T cell receptor (beta chain) was found in a study of T cell clonality in common variable immunodeficiency. This clone was observed at least ten times. The antigen is unknown. The CDR3 is cut off 3 residues early in the read; its end comes from the germline J gene. In the same sample, other DNA sequences code for this CDR3. The CDR3 has 14 residues. V was pared by 5 bases and J by 6 bases, with 15 bases between. The study's findings and limits: CVID subjects showed higher TCRbeta clonality than healthy controls. Common variable immunodeficiency TCR beta sequences reportedly had fewer deletions and N-nucleotide insertions.

Sequencing used immunoSEQ multiplex PCR; TCRdb keeps in-frame clones, though not all of them. The data show more than 55,000 clones, with none appearing a single time. Sequencing was done on a sample of peripheral blood mononuclear cells. The TCR originated in a person aged 18-70 years in good health. The chain recombines TRBV12-3 or TRBV12-4 with TRBJ2-3, with a weak D call TRBD2 (6 bases). The CDR3 reads CASSPLGGTDTQYF. Incomplete CDR3 DNA: TGTGCCAGCAGTCCCTTGGGGGGAACCGATACG.